The 4 T cell receptor beta chains below come from one sample, sequenced in a study of vaccination and CD4 T cells after COVID-19 (dated by TCRdb to between 2022 and 2023). Library construction relied on PCR. The sequencer listed for this sample is Illumina iSeq 100. TCR sequencing of DNA from cultured CD4+ T cells used the Oncomine TCR Beta short-read assay at the Johns Hopkins FTIC core. The public reads were quality trimmed at Q25 with fastp and then assembled into clones with MiXCR by TCRdb, keeping productive beta chains. CDR3 protein sequences are deduplicated, and each keeps its most common genes and DNA. The sample records approximately 24,000 distinct CDR3 sequences, approximately 28% of which are singletons. The ten top clones hold 7.1% of the sample. Interpreted using the paper, the time point label stands for: late sampling 161 to 241 days after vaccination in a few convalescent patients. According to the study, the label for this sample's treatment or condition signals: approximately nine-day PBMC culture with coronavirus spike peptide pools or control peptides (ViraFEST assay).

The antigens these receptors bind are not known. The sequencing here drew on CD4+ T cells from blood, cultured in vitro, taken about 7 months after SARS-CoV-2 vaccination. These receptors all stem from a human donor who had recovered from COVID-19.

The chain recombines TRBV18 with TRBJ1-2; 7 nucleotides match TRBD1. Losses at the gene ends were 2 bases for V and 0 bases for J; bases not matched to a gene: 6. The germline gives CDR1 KGHSH, CDR2 LQKENI. The CDR3 loop spans 16 amino acids. The CDR3 sequence is CASSPNRDRANYGYTF. As DNA, the CDR3 is TGTGCCAGCTCACCAAACCGGGACAGAGCTAACTATGGCTACACCTTC.

This clonotype was picked up a small number of times. The J gene is TRBJ2-5, the V gene TRBV19; TRBD2 matches at 7 bases. Germline V gene lookup returns CDR1 LNHDA and CDR2 SQIVND (reference sequence). This CDR3 has 15 amino acids. V lost 2 bases and J lost 5; bases outside the gene matches: 8. The CDR3 region is CASSINGLGEETQYF. CDR3 DNA: TGTGCCAGTAGTATAAACGGACTAGGGGAGGAGACCCAGTACTTC.

The V call is TRBV7-8, the J call TRBJ2-5; the D gene is possibly TRBD2 (6 bases). The CDR3 spans 13 residues. Germline CDR1 reads SGHVS; CDR2 reads FQNEAQ. V dropped 3 bases and J dropped 4 bases, with 9 bases sitting between them. This CDR3 reads CASSFPGVETQYF. CDR3 in DNA: TGTGCCAGCAGCTTCCCGGGAGTAGAGACCCAGTACTTC.

This clonotype appeared a single time. The genes are TRBV6-5 and TRBJ2-7; D remains unclear. The CDR3 is made up of 17 amino acids. Trimming left V 2 bases short and J 2 bases short, with 19 bases between. Germline CDR1 reads MNHEY; CDR2 reads SVGAGI. CDR3 residues: CASSYLIAASQAYEQYF. The CDR3, as DNA: TGTGCCAGCAGTTACCTGATAGCCGCCAGCCAGGCCTACGAGCAGTACTTC.